Sequencing of this T cell receptor beta chain was carried out in a study of T cell responses to AZD1222 COVID-19 vaccine. A word on this clone: Its antigen is as yet unknown.

The method was immunoSEQ multiplex PCR; TCRdb's version includes in-frame clones alone and lacks a portion of them. In the table there are about 82,000 clones, 83% of which are singletons. The study's findings and limits: The donor group comprised mostly white British people and more females; the analysis possibly underestimated clonal diversity. Spike-specific TCR breadth and depth grew following two AZD1222 doses. Within unmutated variant regions lay the reported targets of nearly half of spike-specific TCRs. Sampled repertoires all dated from after the peak T cell response.

Germline assignment: CDR1 MNHNS and CDR2 SASEGT. This CDR3 comprises 14 residues. Deletions cut 3 bases from V and 4 bases from J, with 10 bases between. The rearrangement joins TRBV6-1 to TRBJ1-3; TRBD1 might be the D (5 bases). This TCR was sampled from an adult who received the AZD1222 COVID-19 vaccine. The sequences come from peripheral blood, collected 28 days after the second AZD1222 dose. The CDR3 bases are TGTGCCAGCAGTGAGCAGGGTCCCGGAAACACCATATATTTT. Its translation is CASSEQGPGNTIYF.